The rows below give T cell receptor beta chains drawn from one sample of a study of blood T cell repertoires in COVID-19. Using immunoSEQ multiplex PCR, the repertoire was profiled, and TCRdb retains in-frame clones only, with some absent. This table holds under 150,000 clones, about three quarters found once. Sequencing was done on a sample of peripheral blood. The receptors shown here come from a woman in her fifties or sixties with active or convalescent COVID-19. CDR3s include the opening cysteine and the closing phenylalanine or tryptophan. Fields, in order: CDR3 protein, clone size, V gene, J gene. Part of the rows lack a size; the others show once, few, many or a class for expanded clones.

CASSPSSGVRPYEQYF	NA	TRBV27	TRBJ2-7
CAWSVGQATQYF	NA	TRBV30	TRBJ2-5
CSVDEASSYNEQFF	NA	TRBV29-1	TRBJ2-1
CASSAQGWRFQATNEQFF	few	TRBV7-2	TRBJ2-1
CASSYFPGVIGDTQYF	NA	TRBV6-2/TRBV6-3	TRBJ2-3
CASSVRDNEQFF	NA	TRBV3-1/TRBV3-2	TRBJ2-1
CASILVGRSSYNEQFF	NA	TRBV7-2	TRBJ2-1
CASSLIGTGGEETQYF	NA	TRBV28	TRBJ2-5
CASRQTGDAEGNYNEQFF	NA	TRBV10-1	TRBJ2-1
CASSDGGFQETQYF	NA	TRBV5-1	TRBJ2-5
CASSTRDRGASYEQYF	NA	TRBV19	TRBJ2-7
CASGASGGVDTQYF	NA	TRBV25-1	TRBJ2-3
CATSDPGQGARDTQYF	NA	TRBV24-1	TRBJ2-3
CASSPGTSGSEQYF	NA	TRBV28	TRBJ2-7
CASEVREGSGGYTF	once	TRBV6-5	TRBJ1-2
CASSQDRVAGSTDTQYF	NA	TRBV3-1/TRBV3-2	TRBJ2-3
CASALAPGLANNEQFF	NA	TRBV7-6	TRBJ2-1
CSVEEPRGHQFF	NA	TRBV29-1	TRBJ2-1
CASSPRDRAYEQYF	NA	TRBV9	TRBJ2-7
CASSTLPGGGSGYTF	NA	TRBV19	TRBJ1-2
CASRTSGGRNEQFF	NA	TRBV10-2	TRBJ2-1
CASSSGGAVETQYF	NA	TRBV19	TRBJ2-5
CASSKGGTGPYEQYF	NA	TRBV2	TRBJ2-7
CASSYSGQYNSPLHF	few	TRBV6-5	TRBJ1-6
CASSQWTSGGPSYEQYF	NA	TRBV5-6	TRBJ2-7
CASSATGTAHNGYTF	NA	TRBV9	TRBJ1-2
CASSLGGGLPGMRNEQFF	NA	TRBV7-2	TRBJ2-1
CASSYWTGENTEAFF	NA	TRBV6-5	TRBJ1-1
CASSASDRSNSPLHF	NA	TRBV3-1/TRBV3-2	TRBJ1-6
CASSSCGTSSCTDTQYF	NA	TRBV27	TRBJ2-3
CASSPIGGSGNEQFF	NA	TRBV5-6	TRBJ2-1
CASRPQGLHEQYF	NA	TRBV19	TRBJ2-7
CASSPLRSGQNNSPLHF	NA	TRBV18	TRBJ1-6
CASSSDRGSRNEQYF	NA	TRBV19	TRBJ2-7
CASRAPGQGPRRDEAFF	few	TRBV19	TRBJ1-1
CASSLIGGNTEAFF	NA	TRBV7-3	TRBJ1-1
CSVEENGAPVLTQYF	NA	TRBV29-1	TRBJ2-5
CASSLGANTEAFF	NA	TRBV12-3/TRBV12-4	TRBJ1-1
CASSFGRDRETQYF	NA	TRBV5-1	TRBJ2-5